This T cell receptor beta chain was identified in a study of shared clonotypes between healthy human individuals. Study information: Each donor's CD4 naive and CD4 memory cells filled three plates apiece, CD8 naive two, and CD8 memory one. General observations from the study: Sharing across four donors was highest in naive CD4 (approximately 5%) and lowest in memory CD8 (around 0.4%).

Germline CDR1 ENHRY, CDR2 SYGVKD. The CDR3 totals 14 residues. The V gene lost 6 bases and the J gene lost 5 bases, with 13 bases spanning the gap. Some clones are missing from TCRdb's copy, which holds only in-frame ones; the method was immunoSEQ multiplex PCR. The sample comprises about 340,000 clones, around four fifths of which are singletons, and roughly 10% rests with the top ten. This clone was observed a few times. Antigen: not known. The TCR was taken from a man aged 25 to 40 in good health. Input material: memory CD4+ T cells sorted from blood. Subset of the sample: CD45RA-negative fraction. The J gene is TRBJ2-2, the V gene TRBV10-3; weak D call: TRBD1 (6 bases). CDR3 amino acids: CAISPGAKTGELFF. CDR3 coding DNA: TGTGCCATCAGCCCAGGGGCTAAAACCGGGGAGCTGTTTTTT.